This T cell receptor beta chain was sequenced in a study of blood T cell repertoires in COVID-19. Overall study: Samples of COVID-19 (acute and convalescent) were obtained from the United States, Italy and Spain. The cDNA or gDNA used as material had been derived from T cells, B-cell-depleted T cells, or PBMCs.

V lost 0 bases and J lost 7, with 13 bases in between. Germline V CDR1 and CDR2: SGHRS, YFSETQ. The CDR3 spans 15 residues. Authors' processing steps: The assay estimated nucleated cells by amplifying reference gene primers. Repertoires were generated with immunoSEQ multiplex PCR, while TCRdb's copy carries only in-frame clones and drops some. That table is the source of V, J and clone size, and D and trimming were worked out from the DNA. Among approximately 93,000 clones listed, around 86% were seen once. The origin of this receptor is a man aged 50 to 60 with active or convalescent COVID-19. The sample was peripheral blood. The chain has TRBV5-1 and TRBJ1-4, with a tentative D call TRBD1 (6 bases). DNA for the CDR3: TGCGCCAGCAGCTTGGAACAGGGCGGCGGTGAAAAACTGTTTTTT. Its translation: CASSLEQGGGEKLFF.